The entry that follows covers one T cell receptor (beta chain) sequence. Its specificity is not known. Drawing of blood for sampling happened at baseline, at cycle 4 day 1, and at cycle 7 day 1. Assay: immunoSEQ multiplex PCR; the TCRdb copy retains only in-frame clones and omits some. The sample yields fewer than 30,000 clones, around nine tenths seen once. The data stem from a study of OX40 agonist ivuxolimab in advanced cancers. Study-level information: Patients took ivuxolimab, an agonistic anti-OX40 (CD134) antibody.

Overall study findings and caveats: Among patients with partial responses at 0.1-3.0 mg/kg, clonal expansion was among the lowest.

The clonotype originates from an adult with an advanced solid tumor such as melanoma, head and neck, liver or kidney cancer. Sequenced here: CD4+ or CD8+ T cells sorted from blood, sampled in a trial of the OX40 agonist ivuxolimab.

CDR3 nucleotides: TGTGCCACCAGCAACCTCCGGCCTGGATATGGCTACACCTTC. Translating gives CATSNLRPGYGYTF. The rearrangement links TRBV15 to TRBJ1-2, with D hard to call. This CDR3 contains 14 residues. Germline V lookup: CDR1 LNHNV, CDR2 YYDKDF (reference sequence). Trimming took off 4 bases at V and 5 bases at J, with 14 bases between the two ends.